These T cell receptor beta chains were read from a single sample in a study of response to subunit inactivated influenza vaccine. One entry per CDR3 protein results from TCRdb running MiXCR on the RT-PCR reads. Counted here are some 600,000 distinct CDR3 sequences, approximately 15% occurring once; the ten biggest clones make up roughly 7.2%. Sequences were derived from PBMCs from blood, sampled roughly 2 weeks before vaccination. These TCRs come from a man aged 45 to 65 who received an inactivated influenza vaccine. The CDR3 runs from the conserved cysteine through the conserved F or W. D genes are given only for firm matches. Not all rows give a size; the values are once, few, many and, for expanded clones, a class.

CDR3,DNA,size,D,V,J
CSVGLGTGREQYF,TGCAGCGTGGGGTTAGGGACAGGGCGGGAGCAGTACTTC,.,TRBD1,TRBV29-1,TRBJ2-7
CASTMGASDYEQYF,TGTGCCAGCACCATGGGGGCTAGCGACTACGAGCAGTACTTC,few,.,TRBV7-2,TRBJ2-7
CASSYGTGWNNEQFF,TGCGCCAGCAGCTACGGGACAGGGTGGAACAATGAGCAGTTCTTC,.,TRBD1,TRBV5-1,TRBJ2-1
CAISEGQIYGYTF,TGTGCCATCAGTGAGGGACAGATCTATGGCTACACCTTC,.,.,TRBV10-3,TRBJ1-2
CASSEGQGVHNEQFF,TGTGCCAGCAGCGAGGGACAGGGGGTTCACAATGAGCAGTTCTTC,.,TRBD1,TRBV9,TRBJ2-1
CASGHLVRSGSTWELFF,TGTGCCAGCGGACACCTGGTACGGAGTGGTAGCACCTGGGAGCTGTTTTTT,once,.,TRBV12-3/TRBV12-4,TRBJ2-2
CASSPHPGYEQYF,TGTGCCAGCAGCCCACACCCGGGGTACGAGCAGTACTTC,few,.,TRBV7-8,TRBJ2-7
CASSLGDTDTQYF,TGTGCCAGCAGTTTAGGTGACACAGATACGCAGTATTTT,many,.,TRBV12-3/TRBV12-4,TRBJ2-3
CATSDTGYQPHHF,TGTGCCACCAGTGATACAGGTTATCAGCCCCATCATTTT,.,.,TRBV24-1,TRBJ1-5
CSPKVTGGGSNYGYTF,TGCAGTCCTAAGGTGACAGGGGGCGGATCTAACTATGGCTACACCTTC,few,TRBD1,TRBV20-1,TRBJ1-2
CASSDDYGYTF,TGTGCCAGTAGTGACGACTATGGCTACACCTTC,few,.,TRBV19,TRBJ1-2
CASSTTGTLRSYNEQFF,TGTGCCAGCAGCACCACAGGGACCCTTAGATCCTACAATGAGCAGTTCTTC,few,.,TRBV14,TRBJ2-1
CASSPWGGEADTQYF,TGTGCCAGCAGCCCATGGGGAGGGGAGGCAGATACGCAGTATTTT,few,TRBD2,TRBV7-9,TRBJ2-3